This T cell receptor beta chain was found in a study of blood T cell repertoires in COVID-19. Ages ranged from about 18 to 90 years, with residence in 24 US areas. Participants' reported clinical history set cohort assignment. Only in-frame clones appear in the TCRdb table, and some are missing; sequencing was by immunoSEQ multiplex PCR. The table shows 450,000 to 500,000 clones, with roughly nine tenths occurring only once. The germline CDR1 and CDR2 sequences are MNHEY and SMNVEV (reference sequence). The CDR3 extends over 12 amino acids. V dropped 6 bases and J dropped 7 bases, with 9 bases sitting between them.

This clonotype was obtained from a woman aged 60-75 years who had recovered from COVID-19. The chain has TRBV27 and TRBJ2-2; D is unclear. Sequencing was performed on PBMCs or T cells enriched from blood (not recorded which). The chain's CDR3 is CASRLTVGELFF. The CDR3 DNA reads TGTGCCAGCAGGTTAACGGTCGGGGAGCTGTTTTTT.